Included here is one T cell receptor (beta chain) sequence, with context. The CDR3 is 15 residues long. CDR1 MNHEY and CDR2 SMNVEV come from the germline V gene (reference sequence). Trimming took 7 bases from V and 2 from J, leaving 16 bases between them. The data were taken from a study of identical twins. TCRdb reprocessed the 5' RACE reads via MiXCR and lists one record per CDR3 protein. This sample has 250,000 or so distinct CDR3 sequences; about 8% occur once, and the top ten carry roughly 3.1%. The same sample was also studied in work on yellow fever vaccine responses in identical twins.

The chain carries TRBV27 and TRBJ2-3, with D perhaps TRBD2 (6 bases). The sequenced sample consisted of CD8+ T cells sorted from blood. The clonotype originates from a woman aged 18 to 35 in good health. For the CDR3, the DNA is TGTGCCAGCACTGGGCGGGGCGGTTACACAGATACGCAGTATTTT. Its protein product is CASTGRGGYTDTQYF.